The present T cell receptor beta chain was sequenced within a study of chemoradiotherapy in HPV16-positive cancers. Study results and caveats: Only a couple of HPV16-positive patients supplied the functional HPV-specificity definition. Better recurrence-free survival went with HPV-responsive T-cell expansion in HPV16-positive patients.

This table comes from immunoSEQ multiplex PCR, and its TCRdb copy is limited to in-frame clones, with some not included. Seen here are some 11,000 clones, about two thirds observed once, and the top ten hold 8.3%. This CDR3 comprises 11 residues. Trimming at V came to 5 bases and at J to 4 bases, leaving 1 base not matched to a gene. Germline V gene lookup returns CDR1 SQVTM and CDR2 ANQGSEA. Comment on this clone: Its antigen is not known.

Sample collection occurred from a patient who underwent chemoradiotherapy. The chain carries TRBV29-1 and TRBJ1-1; 7 bases map to TRBD1. This sequence originates from a human donor with HPV-associated anogenital cancer. The DNA for the CDR3 is TGCAGCGTTAGGGACAGCACTGAAGCTTTCTTT. This codes for CSVRDSTEAFF.